One TCR beta chain is described in this entry. Original analysis: Reference gene primers were amplified, and this amplification served to estimate nucleated cell counts. The assay was immunoSEQ multiplex PCR, and TCRdb's table has in-frame clones only and misses some. V, J and clone size were drawn from that table, and D and trimming were deduced from the DNA. The table has around 230,000 clones, approximately 82% seen once. The germline CDR1 and CDR2 sequences are SGHRS and YFSETQ. The V gene end was trimmed by 3 bases and the J gene end by 6 bases; junction bases not matched to a gene: 3. The CDR3 length is 16 residues. All recovered Cohort 3 donors got two negative PCRs, got clearance, or saw symptom resolution. The entry originates in a study of blood T cell repertoires in COVID-19.

The sequence derives from a man between 35 and 55 years old who had recovered from COVID-19. The chain carries TRBV5-1 and TRBJ2-2; TRBD2 agrees at 15 bases. The specimen was PBMCs or T cells enriched from blood (not recorded which). CDR3 region: CASSSGLAGGAGELFF. The CDR3 DNA sequence: TGCGCCAGCAGCTCCGGACTAGCGGGGGGGGCCGGGGAGCTGTTTTTT.